Reported below is one T cell receptor beta chain. The data derive from a study of ipilimumab plus nivolumab after autologous stem cell transplantation. Per germline, CDR1 MNHNS and CDR2 SASEGT. With 2 bases removed from V and 5 bases from J, the gap between germline ends came to 12 bases. The CDR3 consists of 14 residues. Some clones are missing from TCRdb's copy, which holds only in-frame ones; the method was immunoSEQ multiplex PCR. The table has about 40,000 clones, over 90% seen once. Patients got 3 mg/kg IV nivolumab weeks 1, 4, 7, 10, then biweekly through week 26. The specimen comprised PBMCs, sampled in a trial of ipilimumab plus nivolumab as post-transplant consolidation. The sequence was obtained from a male donor with multiple myeloma. The chain couples TRBV6-1 to TRBJ1-2; D is unclear. The chain's CDR3 is CASSERYRGYGYTF. CDR3 nucleotide sequence: TGTGCCAGCAGTGAACGGTACCGCGGATATGGCTACACCTTC.